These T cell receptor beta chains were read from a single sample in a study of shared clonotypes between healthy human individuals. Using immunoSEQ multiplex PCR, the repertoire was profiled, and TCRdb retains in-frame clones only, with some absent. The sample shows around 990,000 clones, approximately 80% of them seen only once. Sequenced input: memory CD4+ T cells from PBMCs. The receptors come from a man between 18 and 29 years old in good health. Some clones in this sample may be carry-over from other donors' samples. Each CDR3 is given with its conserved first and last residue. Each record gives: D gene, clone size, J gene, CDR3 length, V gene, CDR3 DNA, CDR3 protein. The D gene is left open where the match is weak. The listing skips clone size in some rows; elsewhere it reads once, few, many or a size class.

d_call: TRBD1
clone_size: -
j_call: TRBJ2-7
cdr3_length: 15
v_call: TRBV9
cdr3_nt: TGTGCCAGCAGCCCAGACAGGGGGCGCCCCTACGAGCAGTACTTC
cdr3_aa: CASSPDRGRPYEQYF

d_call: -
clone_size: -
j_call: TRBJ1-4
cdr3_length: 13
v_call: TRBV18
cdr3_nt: TGTGCCAGCTCACCCACCCGGGACATGTTACTGTTTTTT
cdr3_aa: CASSPTRDMLLFF

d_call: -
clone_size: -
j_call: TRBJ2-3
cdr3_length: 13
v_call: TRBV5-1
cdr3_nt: TGCGCCAGCAGCCCTGAGGGAGGAGATACGCAGTATTTT
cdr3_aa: CASSPEGGDTQYF

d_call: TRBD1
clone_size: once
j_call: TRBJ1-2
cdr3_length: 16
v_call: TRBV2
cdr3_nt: TGTGCCAGCAGTGAAAGAGGTTATACAGGGGGCTATGGCTACACCTTC
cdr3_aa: CASSERGYTGGYGYTF

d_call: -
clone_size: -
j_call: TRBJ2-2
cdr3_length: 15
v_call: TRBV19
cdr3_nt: TGTGCCAGTAGTACGGACGGAACGAACACCGGGGAGCTGTTTTTT
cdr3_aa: CASSTDGTNTGELFF

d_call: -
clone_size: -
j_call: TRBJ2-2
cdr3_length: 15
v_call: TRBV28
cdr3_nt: TGTGCCAGCAGTCGAGGACAGTTAAACACCGGGGAGCTGTTTTTT
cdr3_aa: CASSRGQLNTGELFF

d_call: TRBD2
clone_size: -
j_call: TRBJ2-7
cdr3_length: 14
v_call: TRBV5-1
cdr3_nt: TGCGCCAGCAGCTCCCTCGCGGGAGACAACGAGCAGTACTTC
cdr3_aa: CASSSLAGDNEQYF

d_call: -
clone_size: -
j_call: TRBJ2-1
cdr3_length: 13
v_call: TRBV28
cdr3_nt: TGTGCCAGCAGTTTACTTGTCCGAAAGTGGCAGTTCTTC
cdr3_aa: CASSLLVRKWQFF

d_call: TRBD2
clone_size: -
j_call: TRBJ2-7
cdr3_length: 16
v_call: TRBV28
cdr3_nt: TGTGCCAGCAGCTCCCTTAGCGGGGGCCCCTCCTACGAGCAGTACTTC
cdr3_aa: CASSSLSGGPSYEQYF

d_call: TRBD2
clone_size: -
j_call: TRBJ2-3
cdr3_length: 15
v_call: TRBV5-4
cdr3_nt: TGTGCCAGCACGCTCGGCGGGAGCCGCACAGATACGCAGTATTTT
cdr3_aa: CASTLGGSRTDTQYF

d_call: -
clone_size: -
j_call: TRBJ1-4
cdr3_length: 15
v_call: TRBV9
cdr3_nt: TGTGCCAGCAGCCTAGGCCCTGCAACTAATGAAAAACTGTTTTTT
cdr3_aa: CASSLGPATNEKLFF

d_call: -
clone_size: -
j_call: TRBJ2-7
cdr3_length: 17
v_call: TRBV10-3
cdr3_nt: TGTGCCATCAGTGCCAGACAGGTCCGTGGGGGGGTCTACGAGCAGTACTTC
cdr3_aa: CAISARQVRGGVYEQYF

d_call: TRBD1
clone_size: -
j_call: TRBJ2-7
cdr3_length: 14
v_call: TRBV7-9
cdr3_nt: TGTGCCAGCAGCTCATGGGACAGGGGCCACGAGCAGTACTTC
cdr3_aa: CASSSWDRGHEQYF

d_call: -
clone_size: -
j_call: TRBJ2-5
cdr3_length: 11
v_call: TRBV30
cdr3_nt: TGTGCCTGGAGATACCAAGAGACCCAGTACTTC
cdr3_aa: CAWRYQETQYF

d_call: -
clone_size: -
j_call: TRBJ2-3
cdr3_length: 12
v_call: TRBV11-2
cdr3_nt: TGTGCCAGCAGCTTAGTACGGACGACGCAGTATTTT
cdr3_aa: CASSLVRTTQYF

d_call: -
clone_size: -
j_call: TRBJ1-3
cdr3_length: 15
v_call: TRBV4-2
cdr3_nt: TGTGCCAGCAGCCAAGGCCCGTTCTCTGGAAACACCATATATTTT
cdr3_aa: CASSQGPFSGNTIYF

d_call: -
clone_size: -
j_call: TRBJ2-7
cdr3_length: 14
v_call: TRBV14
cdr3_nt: TGTGCCAGCAGCCGAAGTCAGGGTGCCTACGAGCAGTACTTC
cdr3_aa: CASSRSQGAYEQYF

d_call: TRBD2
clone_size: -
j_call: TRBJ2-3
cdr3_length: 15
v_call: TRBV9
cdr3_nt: TGTGCCAGCAGCGTAGGCGGGAGGGGGGCCGATACGCAGTATTTT
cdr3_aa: CASSVGGRGADTQYF

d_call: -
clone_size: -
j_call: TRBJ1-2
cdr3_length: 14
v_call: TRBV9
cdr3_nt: TGTGCCAGCAGCCCAGCGGTCAGCACCTATGGCTACACCTTC
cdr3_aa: CASSPAVSTYGYTF

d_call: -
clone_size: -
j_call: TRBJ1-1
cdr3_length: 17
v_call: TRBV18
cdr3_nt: TGTGCCAGCTCACCACACTACAGGGATGTTATGAACACTGAAGCTTTCTTT
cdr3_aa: CASSPHYRDVMNTEAFF

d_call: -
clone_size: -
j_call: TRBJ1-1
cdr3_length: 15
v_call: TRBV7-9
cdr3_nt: TGTGCCAGCAGATCCGGGGCCCCCGGAGACACTGAAGCTTTCTTT
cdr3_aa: CASRSGAPGDTEAFF

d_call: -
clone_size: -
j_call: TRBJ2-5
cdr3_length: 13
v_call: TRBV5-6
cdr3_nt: TGTGCCAGCTCCGAGGGGACCTCGGAGACCCAGTACTTC
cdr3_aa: CASSEGTSETQYF

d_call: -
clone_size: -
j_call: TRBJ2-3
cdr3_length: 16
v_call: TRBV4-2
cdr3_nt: TGTGCCAGCAGCCAAGATTTTTCGGAGGGGGCAGATACGCAGTATTTT
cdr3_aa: CASSQDFSEGADTQYF

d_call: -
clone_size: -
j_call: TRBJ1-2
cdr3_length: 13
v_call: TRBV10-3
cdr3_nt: TGTGCCATCAGTGAGTTAGGTGAGAACGGCTACACCTTC
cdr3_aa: CAISELGENGYTF

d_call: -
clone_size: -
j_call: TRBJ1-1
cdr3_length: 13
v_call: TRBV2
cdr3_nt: TGTGCCAGCAGTAGTGCTAGGAACACTGAAGCTTTCTTT
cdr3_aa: CASSSARNTEAFF

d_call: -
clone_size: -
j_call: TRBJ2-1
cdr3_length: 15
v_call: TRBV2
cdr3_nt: TGTGCCAGCAGTGAAAGACAGATCGGCTACAATGAGCAGTTCTTC
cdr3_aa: CASSERQIGYNEQFF

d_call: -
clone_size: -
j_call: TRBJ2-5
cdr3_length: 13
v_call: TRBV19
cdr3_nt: TGTGCCAGTAGTATAGTAGGGGGAGAGACCCAGTACTTC
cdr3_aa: CASSIVGGETQYF

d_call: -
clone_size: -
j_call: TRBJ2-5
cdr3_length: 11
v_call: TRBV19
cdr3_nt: TGTGCCAGTAGCTTCGGAGAGACCCAGTACTTC
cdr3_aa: CASSFGETQYF

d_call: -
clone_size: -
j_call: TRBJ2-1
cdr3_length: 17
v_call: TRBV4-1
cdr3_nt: TGCGCCAGCAGCTCGACATTAGGGCAGGGCGGTAAGAATGAGCAGTTCTTC
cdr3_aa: CASSSTLGQGGKNEQFF

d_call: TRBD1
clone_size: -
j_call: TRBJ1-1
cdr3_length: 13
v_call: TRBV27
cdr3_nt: TGTGCCAGCAAGGGACAGGGTTTCGGTGAAGCTTTCTTT
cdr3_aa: CASKGQGFGEAFF

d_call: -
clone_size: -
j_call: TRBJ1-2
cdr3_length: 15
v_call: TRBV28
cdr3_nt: TGTGCCAGCAGCCAGCCAGGACACCAAATCTATGGCTACACCTTC
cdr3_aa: CASSQPGHQIYGYTF

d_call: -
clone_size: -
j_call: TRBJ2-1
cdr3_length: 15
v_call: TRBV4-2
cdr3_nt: TGTGCCAGCAGCCAAGTCCTCTTCGGAGGGAATGAGCAGTTCTTC
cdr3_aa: CASSQVLFGGNEQFF

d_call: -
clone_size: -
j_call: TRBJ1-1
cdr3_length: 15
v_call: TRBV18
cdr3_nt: TGTGCCAGCTCAACACAAAGGCAGTTGAACACTGAAGCTTTCTTT
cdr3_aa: CASSTQRQLNTEAFF

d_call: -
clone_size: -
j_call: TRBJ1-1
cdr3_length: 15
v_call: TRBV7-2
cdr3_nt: TGTGCCAGCAGCTCACGGGCCCTAGGGAACACTGAAGCTTTCTTT
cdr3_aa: CASSSRALGNTEAFF

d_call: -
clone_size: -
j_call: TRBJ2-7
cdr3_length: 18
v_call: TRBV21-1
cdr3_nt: TGTGCCAGCAGCATCCCCCCCACCCTCTCAAGGGGGCCCTACGAGCAGTACTTC
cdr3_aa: CASSIPPTLSRGPYEQYF

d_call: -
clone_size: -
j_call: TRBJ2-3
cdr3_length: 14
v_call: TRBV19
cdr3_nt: TGTGCCAGTAGTGTCCTCGACTCCACAGATACGCAGTATTTT
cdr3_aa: CASSVLDSTDTQYF

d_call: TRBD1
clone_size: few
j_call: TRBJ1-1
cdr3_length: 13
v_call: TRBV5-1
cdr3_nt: TGCGCCAGCAGCGCCACAGGGGTCGGTGAAGCTTTCTTT
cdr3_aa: CASSATGVGEAFF

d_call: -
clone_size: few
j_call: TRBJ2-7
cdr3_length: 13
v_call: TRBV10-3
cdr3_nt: TGTGCCATCCGTTACCCAGGGTCTCACGAGCAGTACTTC
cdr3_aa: CAIRYPGSHEQYF

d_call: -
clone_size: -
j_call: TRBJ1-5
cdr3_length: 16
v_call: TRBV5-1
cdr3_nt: TGCGCCAGCAGCTTGGCCCCCAGGAGCTCTAATCAGCCCCAGCATTTT
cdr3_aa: CASSLAPRSSNQPQHF

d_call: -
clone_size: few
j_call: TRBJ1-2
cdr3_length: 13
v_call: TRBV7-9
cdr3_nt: TGTGCCAGCAGCTTAAACCAGCGCTATGGCTACACCTTC
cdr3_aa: CASSLNQRYGYTF

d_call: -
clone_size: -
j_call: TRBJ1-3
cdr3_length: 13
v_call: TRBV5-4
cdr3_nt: TGTGCCAGCAGCTTCTCTGCTGGAAACACCATATATTTT
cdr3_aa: CASSFSAGNTIYF

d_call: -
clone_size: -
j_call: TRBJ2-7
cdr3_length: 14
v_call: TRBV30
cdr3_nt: TGTGCCTGGAGGTCCGAGTTGAAGGGTTACGAGCAGTACTTC
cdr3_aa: CAWRSELKGYEQYF

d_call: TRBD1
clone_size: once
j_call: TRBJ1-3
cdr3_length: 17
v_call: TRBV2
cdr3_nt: TGTGCCAGCAACGCGATGCTATATGGGACAGGAGTAGGCACCATATATTTT
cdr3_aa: CASNAMLYGTGVGTIYF

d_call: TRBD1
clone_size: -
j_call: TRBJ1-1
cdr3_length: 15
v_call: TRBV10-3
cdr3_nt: TGTGCCATCAGTGAGTCTGCAGGGGGCCTCGCTGAAGCTTTCTTT
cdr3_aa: CAISESAGGLAEAFF

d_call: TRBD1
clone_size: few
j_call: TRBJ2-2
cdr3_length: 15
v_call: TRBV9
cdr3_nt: TGTGCCAGCAGCGTAGACCCACAGGGGGTCGGGGAGCTGTTTTTT
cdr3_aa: CASSVDPQGVGELFF

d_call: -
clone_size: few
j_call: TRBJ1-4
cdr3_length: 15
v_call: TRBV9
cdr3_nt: TGTGCCAGCAGCCCGACCACCGGGACCCATGGGAAACTGTTTTTT
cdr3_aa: CASSPTTGTHGKLFF

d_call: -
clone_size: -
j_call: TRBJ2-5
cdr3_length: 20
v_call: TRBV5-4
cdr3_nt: TGTGCCAGCAGCTTCACCAAGGTCGCGGGCCCCGGCGGATACCAAGAGACCCAGTACTTC
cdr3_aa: CASSFTKVAGPGGYQETQYF

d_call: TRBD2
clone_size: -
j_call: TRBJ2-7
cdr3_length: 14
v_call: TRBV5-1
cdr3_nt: TGCGCCAGCAGCTTGGGGCTAGCGGGAGACGAGCAGTACTTC
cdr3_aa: CASSLGLAGDEQYF

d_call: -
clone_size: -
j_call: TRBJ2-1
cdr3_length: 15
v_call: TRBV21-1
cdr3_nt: TGTGCCAGCAGCATAGGGACAGGGTCGGGCAATGAGCAGTTCTTC
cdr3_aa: CASSIGTGSGNEQFF

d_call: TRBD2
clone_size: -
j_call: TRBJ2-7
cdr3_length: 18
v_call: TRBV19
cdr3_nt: TGTGCCAGTAGTTTCCGGACTAGCGGGAGGCCGTTTCCCTACGAGCAGTACTTC
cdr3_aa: CASSFRTSGRPFPYEQYF

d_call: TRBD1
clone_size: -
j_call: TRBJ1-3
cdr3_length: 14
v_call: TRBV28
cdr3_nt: TGTGCCAGCATAAACCAGGGGGGAGGAAACACCATATATTTT
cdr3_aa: CASINQGGGNTIYF

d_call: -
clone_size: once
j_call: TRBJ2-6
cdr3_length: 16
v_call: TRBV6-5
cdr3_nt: TGTGCCAGCAGTTACGGTATGGTTTCAGGGGCCAACGTCCTGACTTTC
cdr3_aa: CASSYGMVSGANVLTF

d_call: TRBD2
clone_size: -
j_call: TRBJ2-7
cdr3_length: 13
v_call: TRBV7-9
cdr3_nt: TGTGCCAGCAGCTTACTAGCGGTTTCCGAGCAGTACTTC
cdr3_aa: CASSLLAVSEQYF